This T cell receptor (beta chain) was recovered during a study of CD8+CD57+ T cells in acquired aplastic anemia. This clonotype was detected many times. Genomic DNA constituted the template upon which TCR beta VDJ and CDR3 profiling was performed. TCRdb reanalysed the reads using MiXCR and keeps one entry per CDR3 protein. This sample yields over 250,000 distinct CDR3 sequences, of which 45% to 65% are seen a single time; 1.3% belongs to the top ten. J gave up 5 bases and V 6 bases, and 10 bases lay outside the gene matches. This CDR3 is built from 15 residues. Before being chosen for sequencing, patients had shown CD8+CD57+ cell expansion by flow cytometry.

The V and J genes are TRBV12-3 or TRBV12-4 and TRBJ2-3, with 8 nucleotides matching TRBD2. The sample comprised sorted CD4+, CD8+, or CD8+CD57+ T cells (not recorded which) from PBMCs. This receptor was obtained from a human donor with aplastic anemia. CDR3 region: CASSPPRLAGDTQYF. CDR3 DNA: TGTGCCAGCAGCCCCCCCCGGCTAGCGGGAGATACGCAGTATTTT.